This T cell receptor (beta chain) was sequenced in a study of radiation and T cells in renal cell carcinoma. Study in general: Nephrectomy followed 15 Gy stereotactic body radiation by 4 weeks. General study results and limits: In blood, top tumor clones expanded by 2 weeks, shrinking by 4. No pretreatment tumor biopsies were available for baseline clonotypes.

The table came from immunoSEQ multiplex PCR; TCRdb's copy has only in-frame clones and leaves some out. Of 90,000 to 100,000 clones listed, approximately 86% are singletons. The germline V gene encodes CDR1 SGDLS and CDR2 YYNGEE. The CDR3 has 13 amino acids. The V gene lost 4 bases and the J gene lost 3 bases, with 5 bases spanning the gap. In the case of this clone: Its matching antigen is unknown.

Sample time point: baseline pretreatment blood. The treatment denotes: 15 Gy SBRT to primary tumor, nephrectomy 4 weeks later. After SBRT, blood was collected at 2 and 4 weeks, plus baseline. V usage is TRBV9 and J usage is TRBJ1-6; the D is unclear. This TCR was recovered from a man aged 50 to 59 with renal cell carcinoma. This sample comprised blood, obtained from a patient whose treatment included radiotherapy and nephrectomy. The CDR3 nucleotides read TGTGCCAGCAGCCCAGACTATAATTCACCCCTCCACTTT. This gives the protein CASSPDYNSPLHF.